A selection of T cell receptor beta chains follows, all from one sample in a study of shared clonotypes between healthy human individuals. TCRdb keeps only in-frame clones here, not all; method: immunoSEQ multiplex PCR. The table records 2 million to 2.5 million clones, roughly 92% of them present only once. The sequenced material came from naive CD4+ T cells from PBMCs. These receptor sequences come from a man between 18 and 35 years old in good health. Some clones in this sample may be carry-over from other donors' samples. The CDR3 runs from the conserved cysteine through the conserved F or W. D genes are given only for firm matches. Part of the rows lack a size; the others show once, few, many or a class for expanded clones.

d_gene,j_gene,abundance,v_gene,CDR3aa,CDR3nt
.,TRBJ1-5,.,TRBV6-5,CASSLRGGRQHF,TGTGCCAGCAGCCTAAGGGGGGGCCGGCAGCATTTT
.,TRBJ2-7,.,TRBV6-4,CASSDSGSEAKSYEQYF,TGTGCCAGCAGTGACTCGGGGAGCGAGGCCAAATCCTACGAGCAGTACTTC
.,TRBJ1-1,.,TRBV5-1,CASSERTERYTEAFF,TGCGCCAGCAGCGAGCGGACAGAAAGGTACACTGAAGCTTTCTTT
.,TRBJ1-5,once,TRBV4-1,CASSQDGGLPGRPQHF,TGCGCCAGCAGCCAAGATGGAGGGCTCCCTGGTCGGCCCCAGCATTTT
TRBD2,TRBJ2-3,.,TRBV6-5,CASSYGAGVNTQYF,TGTGCCAGCAGTTACGGGGCGGGAGTAAATACGCAGTATTTT
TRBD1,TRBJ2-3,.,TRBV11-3,CASSLGLDRGLSDTQYF,TGTGCCAGCAGCTTAGGCTTGGACAGGGGGCTATCAGATACGCAGTATTTT
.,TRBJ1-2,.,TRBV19,CASLSRRGNYGYTF,TGTGCCAGTTTGTCTCGGCGGGGTAACTATGGCTACACCTTC
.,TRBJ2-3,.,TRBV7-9,CASSLGTAGDTQYF,TGTGCCAGCAGCTTAGGAACGGCGGGAGATACGCAGTATTTT
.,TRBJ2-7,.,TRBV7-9,CASSLYGGALSSYEQYF,TGTGCCAGCAGCTTATATGGAGGGGCGCTTAGCTCCTACGAGCAGTACTTC
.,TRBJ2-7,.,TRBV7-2,CASSVTYEQYF,TGTGCCAGCAGCGTGACCTACGAGCAGTACTTC
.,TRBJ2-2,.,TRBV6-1,CASILRGDTGELFF,TGTGCCAGCATTTTGAGGGGGGACACCGGGGAGCTGTTTTTT
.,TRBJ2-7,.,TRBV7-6,CASSLASRVEQYF,TGTGCCAGCAGCTTAGCTAGCAGGGTCGAGCAGTACTTC
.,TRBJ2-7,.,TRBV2,CASTGAYEQYF,TGTGCCAGCACAGGTGCCTACGAGCAGTACTTC
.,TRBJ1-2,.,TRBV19,CASSSPPGTSSYGYTF,TGTGCCAGTAGTTCTCCCCCCGGGACATCTAGCTATGGCTACACCTTC
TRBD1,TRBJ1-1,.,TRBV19,CASRDRVGDTEAFF,TGTGCCAGTCGGGACAGGGTAGGTGACACTGAAGCTTTCTTT
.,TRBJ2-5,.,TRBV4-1,CASSRTSGETQYF,TGCGCCAGCAGCCGGACTTCAGGAGAGACCCAGTACTTC
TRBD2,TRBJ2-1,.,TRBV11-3,CASSRQSSSGTYNEQFF,TGTGCCAGCAGCCGCCAATCTTCTAGCGGTACCTACAATGAGCAGTTCTTC
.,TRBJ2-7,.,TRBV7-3,CASSHSPGSEQYF,TGTGCCAGCAGCCACAGCCCGGGAAGCGAGCAGTACTTC
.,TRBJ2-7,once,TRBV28,CASSSPGGTTYEQYF,TGTGCCAGCAGTTCACCGGGCGGGACCACATACGAGCAGTACTTC
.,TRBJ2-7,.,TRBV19,CASSPSSLSYEQYF,TGTGCCAGTAGCCCCTCGTCTTTGTCCTACGAGCAGTACTTC
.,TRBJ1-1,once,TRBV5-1,CASSSGQLNTEAFF,TGCGCCAGCAGTTCAGGACAGCTGAACACTGAAGCTTTCTTT
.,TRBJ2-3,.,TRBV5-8,CASSLLGTVPTTDTQYF,TGTGCCAGCAGCTTGCTGGGGACCGTACCTACCACAGATACGCAGTATTTT
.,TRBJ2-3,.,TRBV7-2,CASSLLRAGTSTDTQYF,TGTGCCAGCAGCTTACTGCGAGCGGGCACTAGCACAGATACGCAGTATTTT
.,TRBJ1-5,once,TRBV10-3,CAISDRVANQPQHF,TGTGCCATCAGTGACAGGGTAGCCAATCAGCCCCAGCATTTT
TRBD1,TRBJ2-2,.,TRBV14,CASTNQDFGQGIYTGELFF,TGTGCCAGCACGAATCAAGATTTCGGACAGGGAATTTACACCGGGGAGCTGTTTTTT
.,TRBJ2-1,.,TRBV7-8,CASSSNREGFNEQFF,TGTGCCAGCAGCTCTAACAGGGAAGGTTTCAATGAGCAGTTCTTC
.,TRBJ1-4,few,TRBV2,CATVQHGREVEKLFF,TGTGCCACCGTCCAGCATGGTAGAGAGGTCGAAAAACTGTTTTTT
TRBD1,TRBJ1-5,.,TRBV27,CASSPDADRGHNQPQHF,TGTGCCAGCAGTCCGGACGCGGACAGGGGCCACAATCAGCCCCAGCATTTT
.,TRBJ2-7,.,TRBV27,CASTPWAGRVGEQYF,TGTGCCAGCACCCCTTGGGCGGGACGTGTGGGAGAGCAGTACTTC
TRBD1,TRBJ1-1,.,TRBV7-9,CASSSGTGAVNEAFF,TGTGCCAGCAGCTCCGGGACAGGGGCGGTGAATGAAGCTTTCTTT
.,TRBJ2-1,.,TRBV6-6,CASSYGGDEQFF,TGTGCCAGCAGTTACGGAGGGGATGAGCAGTTCTTC
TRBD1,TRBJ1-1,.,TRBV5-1,CASSLGQGEAFF,TGCGCCAGCAGCCTCGGACAGGGGGAAGCTTTCTTT
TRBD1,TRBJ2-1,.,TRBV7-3,CASSMDRGPYNEQFF,TGTGCCAGCAGCATGGACAGGGGTCCCTACAATGAGCAGTTCTTC
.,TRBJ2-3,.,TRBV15,CAIKKGGTDTQYF,TGTGCCATCAAAAAGGGGGGCACAGATACGCAGTATTTT
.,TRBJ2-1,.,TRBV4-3,CASSQQGNNEQFF,TGCGCCAGCAGCCAACAGGGAAACAATGAGCAGTTCTTC
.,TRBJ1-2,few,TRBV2,CASKLSGYTGYTF,TGTGCCAGCAAGCTGTCGGGGTACACCGGCTACACCTTC
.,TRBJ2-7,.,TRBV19,CASTRSGASSWNEQYF,TGTGCCAGTACTAGGTCCGGGGCCTCCTCATGGAACGAGCAGTACTTC
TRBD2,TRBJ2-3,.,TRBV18,CASSPFTSGRKATDTQYF,TGTGCCAGCTCACCGTTCACTAGCGGGAGGAAGGCCACAGATACGCAGTATTTT
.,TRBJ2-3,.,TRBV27,CASSQIRGGTDTQYF,TGTGCCAGCAGTCAGATCAGGGGCGGCACAGATACGCAGTATTTT
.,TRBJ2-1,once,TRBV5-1,CASSLTPESRNEQFF,TGCGCCAGCAGCCTCACCCCTGAGTCCCGCAATGAGCAGTTCTTC
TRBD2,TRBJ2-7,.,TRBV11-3,CASSGSTTSDSSYEQYF,TGTGCCAGCAGCGGATCGACAACTAGCGATAGCTCCTACGAGCAGTACTTC
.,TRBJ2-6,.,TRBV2,CASSVVASGGANVLTF,TGTGCCAGCAGTGTCGTCGCTTCAGGTGGGGCCAACGTCCTGACTTTC
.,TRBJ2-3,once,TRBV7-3,CASSLTPTDTQYF,TGTGCCAGCAGCTTAACGCCCACAGATACGCAGTATTTT
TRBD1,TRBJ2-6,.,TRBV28,CASRNTGGAGANVLTF,TGTGCCAGCAGAAATACAGGGGGCGCTGGGGCCAACGTCCTGACTTTC
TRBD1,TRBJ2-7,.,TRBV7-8,CASSLIGTGSEQYF,TGTGCCAGCAGCTTAATAGGGACAGGGAGCGAGCAGTACTTC
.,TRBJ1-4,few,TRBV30,CAWSVGEKLFF,TGTGCCTGGAGTGTCGGCGAAAAACTGTTTTTT
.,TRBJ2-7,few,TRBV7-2,CASSLRSVYEQYF,TGTGCCAGCAGCCTTAGATCGGTCTACGAGCAGTACTTC
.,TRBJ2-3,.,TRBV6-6,CASSPETDTQYF,TGTGCCAGCAGTCCCGAGACAGATACGCAGTATTTT
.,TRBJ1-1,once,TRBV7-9,CASSPLSLPFF,TGTGCCAGCAGCCCTTTATCGTTGCCTTTCTTT
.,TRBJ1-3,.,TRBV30,CAWSYQGSSGNTIYF,TGTGCCTGGAGTTATCAGGGGAGCTCTGGAAACACCATATATTTT
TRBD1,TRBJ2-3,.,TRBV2,CASSSDRGQSDTQYF,TGTGCCAGCAGTTCGGACAGGGGGCAGTCAGATACGCAGTATTTT
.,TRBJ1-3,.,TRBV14,CASSQGGSGNTIYF,TGTGCCAGCAGCCAAGGGGGGTCTGGAAACACCATATATTTT
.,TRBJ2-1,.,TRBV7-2,CASSLINEQFF,TGTGCCAGCAGTCTGATTAATGAGCAGTTCTTC
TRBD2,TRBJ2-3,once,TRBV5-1,CASSLGGTSAADTQYF,TGCGCCAGCAGCTTGGGGGGGACTAGCGCAGCAGATACGCAGTATTTT
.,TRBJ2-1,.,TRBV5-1,CASSLDGMGSYNEQFF,TGCGCCAGCAGCCTGGACGGGATGGGCTCCTACAATGAGCAGTTCTTC
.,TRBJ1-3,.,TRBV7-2,CASSLVFGPSGNTIYF,TGTGCCAGCAGCTTAGTATTTGGCCCCTCTGGAAACACCATATATTTT
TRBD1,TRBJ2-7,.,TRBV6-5,CASSYSSGTGSYEQYF,TGTGCCAGCAGTTACTCCTCCGGGACAGGGTCCTACGAGCAGTACTTC
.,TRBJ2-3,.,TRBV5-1,CASSLFGEKTDTQYF,TGCGCCAGCAGCTTATTCGGCGAGAAAACAGATACGCAGTATTTT
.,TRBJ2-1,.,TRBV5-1,CASSSGATGVYNEQFF,TGCGCCAGCAGCTCGGGAGCCACAGGGGTCTACAATGAGCAGTTCTTC